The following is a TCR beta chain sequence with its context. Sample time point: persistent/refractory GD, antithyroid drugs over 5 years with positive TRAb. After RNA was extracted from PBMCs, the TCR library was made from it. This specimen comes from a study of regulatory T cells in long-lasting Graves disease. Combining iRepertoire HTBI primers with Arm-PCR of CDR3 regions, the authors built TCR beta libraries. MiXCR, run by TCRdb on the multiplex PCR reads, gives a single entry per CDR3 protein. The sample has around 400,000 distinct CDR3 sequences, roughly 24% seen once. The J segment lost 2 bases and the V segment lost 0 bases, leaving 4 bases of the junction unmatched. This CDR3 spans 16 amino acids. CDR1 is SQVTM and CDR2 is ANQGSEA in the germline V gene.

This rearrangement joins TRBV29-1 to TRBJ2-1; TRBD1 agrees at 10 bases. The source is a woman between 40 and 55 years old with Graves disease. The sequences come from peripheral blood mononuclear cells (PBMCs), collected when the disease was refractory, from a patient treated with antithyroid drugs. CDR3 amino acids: CSVEDSGQGAYNEQFF. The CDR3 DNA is TGCAGCGTTGAAGACTCCGGACAGGGGGCCTACAATGAGCAGTTCTTC.